Each of the 8 T cell receptor beta chains below was sequenced from the same sample in a study of T cells in Graves' hyperthyroidism and ophthalmopathy. Researchers took RNA transcripts and amplified the TCR beta CDR3 regions from them. HTBI primers drove first-round RT-PCR of the TCR CDR3. TCRdb re-called the multiplex PCR reads through MiXCR, storing one row per CDR3 protein. In the table there are a few hundred thousand distinct CDR3 sequences, roughly 25% of which are singletons. The material sequenced was blood. Receptors were obtained from a man in his forties or fifties with Graves' hyperthyroidism.

J is TRBJ2-3 and V is TRBV5-6; the match to TRBD2 covers 8 bases. Germline lookup yields CDR1 SGHDT and CDR2 YYEEEE. This CDR3 spans 15 amino acids. Trimming took 4 bases from V and 2 from J; bases not matched to a gene: 6. The CDR3 DNA reads as TGTGCCAGCAGCCGGAGGACTAGCCTCACAGATACGCAGTATTTT. It yields the protein CASSRRTSLTDTQYF.

The V gene is TRBV28, the J gene TRBJ2-7; D is possibly TRBD2 (5 bases). CDR1 and CDR2 (germline): MDHEN, SYDVKM. V was clipped by 1 base and J by 6 bases, with 13 bases between them. This CDR3 comprises 14 residues. In DNA, the CDR3 is TGTGCCAGCAGTTTATACGGGATCCTTGGCGAGCAGTACTTC. This gives the protein CASSLYGILGEQYF.

This chain connects TRBV7-6 to TRBJ2-7; D is perhaps TRBD1 or TRBD2 (5 bases each). In germline, CDR1 is SGHVS, CDR2 FNYEAQ. The CDR3 length is 12 residues. Deletions cut 6 bases from V and 6 bases from J, with 12 bases between. CDR3 amino acids: CASRPLGGEQYF. The CDR3 DNA reads TGTGCCAGCAGGCCTCTTGGGGGCGAGCAGTACTTC. Looking up the rest from reference TRBV7-6 and TRBJ2-7 gives the full variable domain: GAGVSQSPRYKVTKRGQDVALRCDPISGHVSLYWYRQALGQGPEFLTYFNYEAQQDKSGLPNDRFSAERPEGSISTLTIQRTEQRDSAMYRCASRPLGGEQYFGPGTRLTVT.

This clonotype was seen only a few times. This CDR3 reads CASSQGAPGTSLFLPYGYTF. The CDR3 coding sequence is TGTGCCAGCAGCCAAGGAGCACCCGGGACATCTCTTTTTTTGCCTTATGGCTACACCTTC. V usage is TRBV3-1 and J usage is TRBJ1-2; D might be TRBD1 (6 bases). V lost 1 base and J 5 bases, leaving 29 bases between the germline ends. Germline V gives CDR1 LGHDT, CDR2 YNNKEL (reference sequence). The CDR3 contains 20 residues.

This clonotype was detected many times. This rearrangement joins TRBV28 to TRBJ2-5, with 12 bases aligning to TRBD2. Per germline, CDR1 MDHEN and CDR2 SYDVKM. Trimming at V came to 7 bases and at J to 4 bases, leaving 7 bases not matched to a gene. This CDR3 spans 15 amino acids. For the CDR3, the DNA is TGTGCCAGCAACCCGACTAGCGGGAGTATAGAGACCCAGTACTTC. Its protein is CASNPTSGSIETQYF.

The V gene is TRBV12-3 or TRBV12-4, the J gene TRBJ2-1, with 9 nucleotides matching TRBD2. This CDR3 contains 14 residues. V trimming: 2 bases; J trimming: 6 bases; junction bases outside the gene matches: 2. The DNA for the CDR3 is TGTGCCAGCAGTTTAACTAGCGGGTTCAATGAGCAGTTCTTC. Its translation: CASSLTSGFNEQFF.

This clonotype was picked up many times. The V call is TRBV2, the J call TRBJ1-2; D possibly corresponds to TRBD1 (6 bases). Germline CDR1 is SNHLY and CDR2 is FYNNEI. V lost 6 bases, J lost 5 bases, and 13 bases lay in between. The CDR3 is made up of 13 amino acids. The CDR3 loop is CASRLQGPYGYTF. The CDR3 region has the DNA TGTGCCAGCAGATTACAGGGTCCATATGGCTACACCTTC.

On this clonotype itself: One junction end disagrees with the germline gene, perhaps due to a read error. The CDR3 reads CVSSRTDASYEQYF. For the CDR3, the DNA is TGTGTCAGCAGCCGGACGGACGCTTCCTACGAGCAGTACTTC. The chain employs TRBV7-6 and TRBJ2-7; D is uncertain. From germline, CDR1 is SGHVS and CDR2 FNYEAQ. The CDR3 runs 14 residues.